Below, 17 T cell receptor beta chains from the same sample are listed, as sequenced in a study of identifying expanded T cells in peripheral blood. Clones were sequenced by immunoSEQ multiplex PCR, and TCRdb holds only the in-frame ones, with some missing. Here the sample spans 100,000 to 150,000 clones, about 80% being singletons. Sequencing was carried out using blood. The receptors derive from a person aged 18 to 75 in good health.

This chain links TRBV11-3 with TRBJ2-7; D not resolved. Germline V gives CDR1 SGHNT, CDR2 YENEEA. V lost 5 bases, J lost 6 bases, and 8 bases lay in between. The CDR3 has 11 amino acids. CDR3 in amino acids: CASSLTGEQYF. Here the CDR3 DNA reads TGTGCCAGCAGCCTAACGGGCGAGCAGTACTTC.

The CDR3 nucleotides are TGTGCCAGCAGCTTCTCCGGGATATATAGCAATCAGCCCCAGCATTTT. It translates to CASSFSGIYSNQPQHF. V is TRBV7-2 and J is TRBJ1-5, with no clear D. The CDR3 runs 16 residues. Trimming stripped 3 bases from V and 0 bases from J, with 12 bases between. Germline V gives CDR1 SGHTA, CDR2 FQGNSA.

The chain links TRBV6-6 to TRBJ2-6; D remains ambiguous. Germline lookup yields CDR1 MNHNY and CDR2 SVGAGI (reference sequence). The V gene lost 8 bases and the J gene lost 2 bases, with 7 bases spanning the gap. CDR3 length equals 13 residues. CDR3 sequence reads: CASRSPGANVLTF. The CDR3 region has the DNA TGTGCCAGCCGTTCCCCTGGGGCCAACGTCCTGACTTTC.

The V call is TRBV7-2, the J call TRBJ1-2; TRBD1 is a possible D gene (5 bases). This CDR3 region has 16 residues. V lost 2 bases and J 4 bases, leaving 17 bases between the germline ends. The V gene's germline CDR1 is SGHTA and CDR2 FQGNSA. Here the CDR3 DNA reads TGTGCCAGCAGCTTATGGGTTAGAGGGGCCAGCTATGGCTACACCTTC. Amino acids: CASSLWVRGASYGYTF.

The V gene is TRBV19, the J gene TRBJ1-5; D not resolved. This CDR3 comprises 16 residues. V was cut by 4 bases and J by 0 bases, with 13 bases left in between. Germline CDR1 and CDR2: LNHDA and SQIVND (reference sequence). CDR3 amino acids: CASSSGETYSNQPQHF. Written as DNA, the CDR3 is TGTGCCAGTAGTAGTGGGGAAACGTATAGCAATCAGCCCCAGCATTTT.

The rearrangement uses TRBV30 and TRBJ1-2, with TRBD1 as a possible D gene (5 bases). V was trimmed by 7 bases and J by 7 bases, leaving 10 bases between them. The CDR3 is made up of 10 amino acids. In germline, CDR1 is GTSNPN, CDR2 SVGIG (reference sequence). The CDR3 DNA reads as TGTGCCTTATGGGGGGGTGGCTACACCTTC. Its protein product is CALWGGGYTF.

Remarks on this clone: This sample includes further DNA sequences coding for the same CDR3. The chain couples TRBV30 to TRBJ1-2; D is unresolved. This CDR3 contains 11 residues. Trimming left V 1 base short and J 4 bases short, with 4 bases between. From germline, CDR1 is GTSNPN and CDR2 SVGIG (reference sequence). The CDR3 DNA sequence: TGTGCCTGGAGTGACAGCTATGGCTACACCTTC. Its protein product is CAWSDSYGYTF.

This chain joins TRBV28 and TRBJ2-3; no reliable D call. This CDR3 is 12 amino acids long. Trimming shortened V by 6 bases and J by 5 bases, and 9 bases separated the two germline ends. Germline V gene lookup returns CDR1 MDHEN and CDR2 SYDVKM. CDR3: CASSPFGDTQYF. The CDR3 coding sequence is TGTGCCAGCAGCCCCTTTGGAGATACGCAGTATTTT.

The CDR3 coding sequence is TGTGCCAGCAGCCCCGGGACGGTCTACGAGCAGTACTTC. Amino acids: CASSPGTVYEQYF. The J gene is TRBJ2-7, the V gene TRBV6-1, with D possibly being TRBD1 or TRBD2 (5 bases each). Germline lookup yields CDR1 MNHNS and CDR2 SASEGT. V was trimmed by 6 bases and J by 3 bases, leaving 12 bases between them. The CDR3 is 13 amino acids.

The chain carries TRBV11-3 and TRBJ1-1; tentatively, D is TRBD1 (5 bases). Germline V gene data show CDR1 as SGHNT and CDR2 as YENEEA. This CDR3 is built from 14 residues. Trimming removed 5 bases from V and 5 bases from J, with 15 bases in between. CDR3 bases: TGTGCCAGCAGCCCGGTTGGGGGTTGGACTGAAGCTTTCTTT. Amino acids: CASSPVGGWTEAFF.

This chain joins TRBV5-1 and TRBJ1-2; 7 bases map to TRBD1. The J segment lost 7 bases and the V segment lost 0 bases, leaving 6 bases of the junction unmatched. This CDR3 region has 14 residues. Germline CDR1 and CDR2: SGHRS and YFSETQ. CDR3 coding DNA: TGCGCCAGCAGCTTGGAAGGGGGCATGGGTGGCTACACCTTC. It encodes CASSLEGGMGGYTF.

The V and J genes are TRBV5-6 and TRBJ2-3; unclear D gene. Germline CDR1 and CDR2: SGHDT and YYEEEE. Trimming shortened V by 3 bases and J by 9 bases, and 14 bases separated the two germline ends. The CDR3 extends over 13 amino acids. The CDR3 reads CASSSITNVTQYF. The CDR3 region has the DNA TGTGCCAGCAGCTCTATTACAAATGTCACGCAGTATTTT.

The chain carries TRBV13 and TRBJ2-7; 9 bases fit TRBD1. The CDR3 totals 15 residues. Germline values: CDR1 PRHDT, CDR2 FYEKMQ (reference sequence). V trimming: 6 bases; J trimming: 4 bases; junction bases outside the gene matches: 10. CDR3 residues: CASSSTGQGLYEQYF. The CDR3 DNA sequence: TGTGCCAGCAGTTCAACGGGACAGGGTTTGTACGAGCAGTACTTC.

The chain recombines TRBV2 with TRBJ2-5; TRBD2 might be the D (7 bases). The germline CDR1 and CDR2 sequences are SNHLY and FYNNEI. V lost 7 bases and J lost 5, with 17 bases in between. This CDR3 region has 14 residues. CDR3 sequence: CASTRGARVETQYF. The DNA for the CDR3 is TGTGCCAGCACCCGGGGGGCGCGGGTCGAGACCCAGTACTTC.

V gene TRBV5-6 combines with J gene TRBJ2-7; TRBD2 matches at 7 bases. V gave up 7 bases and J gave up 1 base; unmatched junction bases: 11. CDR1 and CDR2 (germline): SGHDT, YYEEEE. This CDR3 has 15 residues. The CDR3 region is CASGTIWEGSYEQYF. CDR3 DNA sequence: TGTGCCAGCGGAACCATATGGGAGGGTTCCTACGAGCAGTACTTC.

The CDR3 region has the DNA TGTGCCAGCAGCCGGACAGAAAGAAACACCATATATTTT. It specifies CASSRTERNTIYF. The V and J genes are TRBV11-1 and TRBJ1-3; tentatively, D is TRBD1 (6 bases). The CDR3 runs 13 residues. Deletions cut 5 bases from V and 5 bases from J, with 10 bases between. Germline loops: CDR1 SGHAT, CDR2 FQDESV (reference sequence). The full variable domain, its missing parts supplied by reference TRBV11-1 and TRBJ1-3, is EAEVAQSPRYKITEKSQAVAFWCDPISGHATLYWYRQILGQGPELLVQFQDESVVDDSQLPKDRFSAERLKGVDSTLKIQPAELGDSAMYLCASSRTERNTIYFGEGSWLTVV.

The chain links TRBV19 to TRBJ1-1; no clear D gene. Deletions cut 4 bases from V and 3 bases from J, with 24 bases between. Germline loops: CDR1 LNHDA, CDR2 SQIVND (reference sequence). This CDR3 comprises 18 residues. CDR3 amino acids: CASSNRMSSRAVDTEAFF. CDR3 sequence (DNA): TGTGCCAGTAGTAACCGAATGAGCTCAAGGGCCGTGGACACTGAAGCTTTCTTT.